Detailed here is one T cell receptor (beta chain). Antigen specificity is unknown. The entry originates in a study of CD8+ T cells in alopecia areata. Study results and caveats: Patients shared TCRs less clearly than mice did, possibly for HLA-related reasons. Lesional tissue from the scalp (especially in alopecia totalis/universalis) showed higher clonality than normal scalp. Scalp repertoires also include resident alphabeta T cells from normal skin.

The study team obtained lesional scalp punch biopsies and peripheral blood from alopecia areata patients. The sequencing template was cDNA reverse transcribed from extracted RNA. Sequencing used immunoSEQ multiplex PCR; TCRdb keeps in-frame clones, though not all of them. The repertoire holds under 70,000 clones, 55% to 75% seen once, with approximately 17% in the top ten. The TCR comes from a human donor with alopecia areata. The sequenced sample was CD8+ T cells sorted from blood, obtained at week 0.

In DNA, the CDR3 is TGCAGCGTTGAAGGGGGGGAATTAGCTAACTATGGCTACACCTTC. It yields the protein CSVEGGELANYGYTF. The gene calls are TRBV29-1 and TRBJ1-2; D is perhaps TRBD1 (5 bases). V was cut by 1 base and J by 0 bases, with 12 bases left in between. Germline V gives CDR1 SQVTM, CDR2 ANQGSEA. CDR3 length: 15 amino acids.